This entry lists 16 T cell receptor beta chains sequenced from one sample in a study of T cell responses to AZD1222 COVID-19 vaccine (dated by TCRdb to about 2021). The meaning of the sample's time point label: about 28 days (+/-7) after the second vaccine dose. The library was prepared using the immunoSEQ multiplex PCR assay. TCRdb holds this immuneACCESS table with in-frame rearrangements only. Some clones are missing; in checked studies, unresolved V genes explain under half, and the rest has no known cause. The sample yields some 190,000 clones; around 90% were counted once. The ten most abundant clones make up around 1.9% of the sample. The sequencing used peripheral blood, collected 28 days after the second AZD1222 dose. Source of these receptors: an adult who received the AZD1222 COVID-19 vaccine.

CDR3 amino acids: CASSIERLQPQHF. The CDR3 bases are TGTGCCAGTAGTATAGAAAGATTACAGCCCCAGCATTTT. The rearrangement joins TRBV19 to TRBJ1-5, with D uncertain. This CDR3 region has 13 residues. Germline V gives CDR1 LNHDA, CDR2 SQIVND (reference sequence). V shed 0 bases and J shed 7 bases, with 7 bases lying between them. Variable domain in full (rest from reference TRBV19 and TRBJ1-5): DGGITQSPKYLFRKEGQNVTLSCEQNLNHDAMYWYRQDPGQGLRLIYYSQIVNDFQKGDIAEGYSVSREKKESFPLTVTSAQKNPTAFYLCASSIERLQPQHFGDGTRLSIL.

The chain has TRBV6-2 or TRBV6-3 and TRBJ2-1; a possible D gene is TRBD1 (6 bases). The V end was cut by 5 bases, the J end by 15 bases, with 17 bases between. Germline assignment: CDR1 MNHEY and CDR2 SVGEGT. There are 12 residues in the CDR3. CDR3 residues: CASSPRGGSPFF. The CDR3, as DNA: TGTGCCAGCAGTCCCCGAGGGGGATCCCCGTTCTTC.

The V gene is TRBV5-4, the J gene TRBJ1-6, with D possibly TRBD1 on 5 matching bases. This CDR3 has 13 residues. The ends were cut back, 3 bases at V and 10 bases at J, with 11 bases in the middle. Germline V gives CDR1 SGHNT, CDR2 YYREEE (reference sequence). As DNA, the CDR3 is TGTGCCAGCAGCTGGGGGGAGAGCTCACCCCTCCACTTT. Translating gives CASSWGESSPLHF.

The V and J genes are TRBV30 and TRBJ1-4; D not resolved. The CDR3 has 15 amino acids. The germline gives CDR1 GTSNPN, CDR2 SVGIG (reference sequence). Trimming stripped 0 bases from V and 0 bases from J, with 8 bases between. The CDR3 nucleotides are TGTGCCTGGAGTGTTGGAAGAACAACTAATGAAAAACTGTTTTTT. It yields the protein CAWSVGRTTNEKLFF.

This chain uses TRBV3-1 (or the pseudogene TRBV3-2) with TRBJ1-4; D remains unclear. Germline CDR1 LGHDT, CDR2 YNNKEL (reference sequence). The V end was cut by 4 bases, the J end by 0 bases, with 12 bases between. The CDR3 contains 16 residues. DNA for the CDR3: TGTGCCAGCAGCCTCAAAGGAGAGGCAACTAATGAAAAACTGTTTTTT. Translation gives CASSLKGEATNEKLFF.

The V gene is TRBV10-3, the J gene TRBJ2-3; 12 bases match TRBD2. The V gene's germline CDR1 is ENHRY and CDR2 SYGVKD. The ends lost 4 bases at V and 6 bases at J; junction bases unmatched: 5. The CDR3 is 15 amino acids. The CDR3 is CAISARLAGDDTQYF. The CDR3 coding sequence is TGTGCCATCAGTGCAAGACTAGCGGGAGACGATACGCAGTATTTT.

The rearrangement uses TRBV6-5 and TRBJ1-3, with a possible D match to TRBD1 (6 bases). The V gene lost 6 bases and the J gene lost 0 bases, with 9 bases spanning the gap. The CDR3 has 14 amino acids. Germline V gene lookup returns CDR1 MNHEY and CDR2 SVGAGI. The CDR3 loop is CASRPTGSGNTIYF. Here the CDR3 DNA reads TGTGCCAGCAGACCGACAGGCTCTGGAAACACCATATATTTT.

The V and J genes are TRBV7-9 and TRBJ2-1; D might be TRBD1 or TRBD2, each matching 5 bases. Germline assignment: CDR1 SEHNR and CDR2 FQNEAQ (reference sequence). Trimming stripped 3 bases from V and 0 bases from J, with 12 bases between. This CDR3 region has 16 residues. The CDR3 region has the DNA TGTGCCAGCAGCTTGGGGAGACAGAGCTCCTACAATGAGCAGTTCTTC. The encoded protein is CASSLGRQSSYNEQFF.

V and J are TRBV3-1 (or the pseudogene TRBV3-2) and TRBJ2-1; D might be TRBD2 (5 bases). Between the trimmed V and J ends, which lost 1 base and 10 bases, there was a span of 20 bases. This CDR3 has 16 amino acids. Looked up from germline, CDR1 is LGHDT and CDR2 is YNNKEL (reference sequence). CDR3 DNA sequence: TGTGCCAGCAGCCAAGGCCGGCCCACTAGAGTACCCGAGCAGTTCTTC. This translates into CASSQGRPTRVPEQFF.

The chain is built from TRBV4-2 and TRBJ1-2; TRBD1 might be the D (5 bases). This CDR3 spans 11 amino acids. Trimming took off 3 bases at V and 12 bases at J, with 11 bases between the two ends. From germline, CDR1 is LGHNA and CDR2 YNFKEQ. In DNA form, the CDR3 reads TGTGCCAGCAGCCACCAGGGATTTAACACCTTC. This encodes CASSHQGFNTF.

The genes are TRBV4-1 and TRBJ2-2; D is unclear. The germline V and J ends were trimmed by 1 base and 8 bases, with 8 bases remaining between them. The CDR3 is 13 amino acids. Looked up from germline, CDR1 is MGHRA and CDR2 is YSYEKL. The CDR3 loop is CASSQGLRGELFF. CDR3 in DNA: TGCGCCAGCAGCCAAGGCCTCCGAGGGGAGCTGTTTTTT.

The chain has TRBV6-5 and TRBJ2-5; TRBD1 might be the D (6 bases). Trimming left V 6 bases short and J 7 bases short, with 15 bases between. This CDR3 contains 13 residues. CDR1 MNHEY and CDR2 SVGAGI come from the germline V gene. CDR3 sequence (DNA): TGTGCCAGCAGCGATACTAGAGGGGGGACCCAGTACTTC. It yields the protein CASSDTRGGTQYF.

CDR3 protein: CASSLQGAPNTGELFF. The CDR3, as DNA: TGCGCCAGCAGCTTACAGGGGGCCCCGAACACCGGGGAGCTGTTTTTT. The genes are TRBV5-1 and TRBJ2-2; the match to TRBD1 covers 9 bases. V was pared by 2 bases and J by 0 bases, with 2 bases of the junction left unmatched. The CDR3 length is 16 residues. Germline V CDR1 and CDR2: SGHRS, YFSETQ. Together with reference TRBV5-1 and TRBJ2-2, the CDR3 gives the full variable domain: KAGVTQTPRYLIKTRGQQVTLSCSPISGHRSVSWYQQTPGQGLQFLFEYFSETQRNKGNFPGRFSGRQFSNSRSEMNVSTLELGDSALYLCASSLQGAPNTGELFFGEGSRLTVL.

The table lists this clone with a count of one. CDR3 nucleotide sequence: TGTGCCAGCTCACCGGGGGACGGCGCCTACGAGCAGTACTTC. This codes for CASSPGDGAYEQYF. The chain recombines TRBV18 with TRBJ2-7, with D perhaps matching TRBD1 or TRBD2 (5 bases each). V gave up 3 bases and J gave up 2 bases, with 11 bases separating them. The germline CDR1 and CDR2 sequences are KGHSH and LQKENI. CDR3 length: 14 residues.

The chain joins TRBV7-2 to TRBJ1-2; TRBD1 aligns across 8 bases. V was clipped by 2 bases and J by 4 bases; unmatched bases: 15. The CDR3 length is 18 residues. Germline-derived CDR1 and CDR2 are SGHTA and FQGNSA. In DNA, the CDR3 is TGTGCCAGCAGCTTATGGGGTCGAGGGGCAGGGGGCCTCTATGGCTACACCTTC. As protein: CASSLWGRGAGGLYGYTF.

The V call is TRBV5-1, the J call TRBJ1-2; D uncertain. Trimming stripped 0 bases from V and 5 bases from J, with 8 bases between. The CDR3 has 13 residues. Germline-derived CDR1 and CDR2 are SGHRS and YFSETQ. The CDR3 coding sequence is TGCGCCAGCAGCTTGGAGGGAGAATATGGCTACACCTTC. Translated: CASSLEGEYGYTF.